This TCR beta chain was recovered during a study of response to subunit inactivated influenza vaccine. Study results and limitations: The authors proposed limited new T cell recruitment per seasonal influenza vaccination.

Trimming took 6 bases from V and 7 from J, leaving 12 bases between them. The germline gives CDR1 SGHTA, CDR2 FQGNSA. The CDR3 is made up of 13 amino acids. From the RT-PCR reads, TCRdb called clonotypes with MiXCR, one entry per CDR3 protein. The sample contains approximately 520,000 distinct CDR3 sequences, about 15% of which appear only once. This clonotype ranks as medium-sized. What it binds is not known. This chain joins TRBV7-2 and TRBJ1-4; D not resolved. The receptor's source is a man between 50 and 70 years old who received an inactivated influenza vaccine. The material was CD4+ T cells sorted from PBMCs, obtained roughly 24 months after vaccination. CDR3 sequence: CASRAPGVEKLFF. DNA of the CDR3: TGTGCCAGCAGAGCCCCCGGCGTTGAAAAACTGTTTTTT.